This entry concerns a single T cell receptor beta chain. Its antigen is unidentified. The data derive from a study of Ad26.COV2.S vaccination and SARS-CoV-2 variants. The treatment is: about 20 received Ad26.COV2.S at low or high dose, single or two shots; 5 received placebo; per-sample allocation not given. Day 63 after the first injection of vaccine or placebo was the sampling time. Findings of the study overall: Breadth measured for non-spike TCRs was similar across vaccine and placebo recipients. The breadth of spike-specific CD8+ and CD4+ T cell responses after vaccination was reportedly substantial.

TCRdb's table, derived via immunoSEQ multiplex PCR, lists solely in-frame clones and lacks some. Of hundreds of thousands of clones listed, approximately 90% are singletons. The TCR comes from a person between 18 and 60 years old who received the Ad26.COV2.S COVID-19 vaccine or a placebo. The material sequenced was peripheral blood, taken in a trial of Ad26.COV2.S vaccine versus placebo.

In DNA, the CDR3 is TGTGCCAGCAGTTTGGGAGGAGGGGGCTTCGTGGGTGGCTACACCTTC. Residues: CASSLGGGGFVGGYTF. The rearrangement links TRBV6-5 to TRBJ1-2; 7 bases are shared with TRBD1. The ends lost 4 bases at V and 7 bases at J; junction bases unmatched: 15. The CDR3 runs to 16 residues. CDR1 MNHEY and CDR2 SVGAGI come from the germline V gene.